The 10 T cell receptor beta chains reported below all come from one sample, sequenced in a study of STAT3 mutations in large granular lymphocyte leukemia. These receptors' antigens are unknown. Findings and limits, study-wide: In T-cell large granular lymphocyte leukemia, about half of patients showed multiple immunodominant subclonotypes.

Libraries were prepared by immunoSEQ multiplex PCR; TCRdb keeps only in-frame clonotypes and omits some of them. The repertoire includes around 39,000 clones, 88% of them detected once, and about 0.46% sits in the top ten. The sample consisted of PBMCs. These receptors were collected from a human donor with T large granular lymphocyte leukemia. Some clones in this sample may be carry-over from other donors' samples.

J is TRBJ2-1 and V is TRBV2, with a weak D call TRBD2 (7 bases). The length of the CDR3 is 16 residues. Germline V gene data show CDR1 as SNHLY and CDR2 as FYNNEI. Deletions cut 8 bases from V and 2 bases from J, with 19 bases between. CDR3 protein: CASEVEGGPAYNEQFF. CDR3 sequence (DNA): TGTGCCAGCGAGGTGGAGGGGGGGCCCGCCTACAATGAGCAGTTCTTC.

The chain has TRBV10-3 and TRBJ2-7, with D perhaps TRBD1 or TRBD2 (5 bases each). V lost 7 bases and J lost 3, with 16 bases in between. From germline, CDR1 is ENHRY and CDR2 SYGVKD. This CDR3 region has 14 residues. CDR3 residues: CAIKPRGPVYEQYF. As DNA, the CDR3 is TGTGCCATCAAGCCTAGGGGACCAGTCTACGAGCAGTACTTC.

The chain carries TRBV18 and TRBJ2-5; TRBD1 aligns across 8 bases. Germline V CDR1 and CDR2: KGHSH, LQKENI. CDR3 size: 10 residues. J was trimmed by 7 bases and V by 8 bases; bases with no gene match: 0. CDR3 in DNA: TGTGCCAGCGGACAGGGGACCCAGTACTTC. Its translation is CASGQGTQYF. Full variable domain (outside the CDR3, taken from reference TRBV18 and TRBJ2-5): NAGVMQNPRHLVRRRGQEARLRCSPMKGHSHVYWYRQLPEEGLKFMVYLQKENIIDESGMPKERFSAEFPKEGPSILRIQQVVRGDSAAYFCASGQGTQYFGPGTRLLVL.

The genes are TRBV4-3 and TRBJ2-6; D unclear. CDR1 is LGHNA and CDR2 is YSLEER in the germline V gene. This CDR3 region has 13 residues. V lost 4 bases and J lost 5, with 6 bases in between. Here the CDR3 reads CASSPERANVLTF. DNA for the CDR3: TGCGCCAGCAGCCCCGAACGGGCCAACGTCCTGACTTTC.

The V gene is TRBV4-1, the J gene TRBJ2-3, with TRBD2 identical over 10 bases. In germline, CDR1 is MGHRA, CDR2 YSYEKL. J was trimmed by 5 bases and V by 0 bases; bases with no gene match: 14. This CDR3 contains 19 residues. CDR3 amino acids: CASSQEPLGASGGGDTQYF. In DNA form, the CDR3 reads TGCGCCAGCAGCCAAGAGCCCCTAGGGGCTAGCGGGGGAGGAGATACGCAGTATTTT.

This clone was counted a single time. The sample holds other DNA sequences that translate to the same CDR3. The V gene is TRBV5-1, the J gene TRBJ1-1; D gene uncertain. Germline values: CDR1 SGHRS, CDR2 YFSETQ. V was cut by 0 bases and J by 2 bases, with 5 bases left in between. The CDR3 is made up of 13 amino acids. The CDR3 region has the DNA TGCGCCAGCAGCTTGGCGGGTAACACTGAAGCTTTCTTT. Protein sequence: CASSLAGNTEAFF.

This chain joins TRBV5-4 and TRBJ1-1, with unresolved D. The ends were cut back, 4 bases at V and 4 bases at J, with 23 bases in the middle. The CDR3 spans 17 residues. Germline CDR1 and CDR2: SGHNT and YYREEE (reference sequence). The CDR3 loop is CASSPSQRSPWGTEAFF. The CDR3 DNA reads TGTGCCAGCAGCCCCTCACAGCGCTCACCCTGGGGCACTGAAGCTTTCTTT.

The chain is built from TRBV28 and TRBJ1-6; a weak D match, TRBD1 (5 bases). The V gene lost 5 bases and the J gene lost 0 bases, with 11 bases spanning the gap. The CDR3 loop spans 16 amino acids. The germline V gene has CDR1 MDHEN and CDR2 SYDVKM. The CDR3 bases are TGTGCCAGCAGTCCGGGGCTCAGCTCCTATAATTCACCCCTCCACTTT. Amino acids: CASSPGLSSYNSPLHF.

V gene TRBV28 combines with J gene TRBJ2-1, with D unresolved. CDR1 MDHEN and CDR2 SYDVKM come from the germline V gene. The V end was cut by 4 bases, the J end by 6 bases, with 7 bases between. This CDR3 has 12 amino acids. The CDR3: CASSSEFNEQFF. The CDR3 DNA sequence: TGTGCCAGCAGTTCCGAGTTCAATGAGCAGTTCTTC.

CDR3 sequence: CATSRVTEAFF. The CDR3 DNA reads TGTGCCACCAGCAGAGTTACTGAAGCTTTCTTT. The V gene is TRBV15, the J gene TRBJ1-1; D gene ambiguous. In germline, CDR1 is LNHNV, CDR2 YYDKDF (reference sequence). The CDR3 loop spans 11 amino acids. Trimming cost V 1 base and J 5 bases, with 2 bases left between them.